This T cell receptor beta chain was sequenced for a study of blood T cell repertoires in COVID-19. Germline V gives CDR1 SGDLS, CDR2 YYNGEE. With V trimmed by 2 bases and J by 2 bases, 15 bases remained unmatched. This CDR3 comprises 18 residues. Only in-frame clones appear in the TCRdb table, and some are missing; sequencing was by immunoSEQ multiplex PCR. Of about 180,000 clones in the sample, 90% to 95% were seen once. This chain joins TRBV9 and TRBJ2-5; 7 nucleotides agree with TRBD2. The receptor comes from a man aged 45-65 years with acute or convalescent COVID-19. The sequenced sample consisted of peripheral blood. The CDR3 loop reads CASSVDPFDSGRQETQYF. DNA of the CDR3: TGTGCCAGCAGCGTTGACCCATTTGATAGCGGGCGACAAGAGACCCAGTACTTC. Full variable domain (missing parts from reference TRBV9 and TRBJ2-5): DSGVTQTPKHLITATGQRVTLRCSPRSGDLSVYWYQQSLDQGLQFLIQYYNGEERAKGNILERFSAQQFPDLHSELNLSSLELGDSALYFCASSVDPFDSGRQETQYFGPGTRLLVL.